The present T cell receptor (beta chain) was sequenced within a study of CD8+CD57+ T cells in acquired aplastic anemia. The overall study: Sorted CD4+ and CD8+ cell DNA averaged approximately 3.2 ug.

Findings and limits, study-wide: In CD8+ cells, Simpson's diversity showed no significant difference between patients and controls. Patients and controls had in common 25 to 30 CD8+ CDR3 sequences.

With respect to this clonotype: The target antigen is unknown.

Genomic DNA was employed as the template in profiling TCR beta VDJ and CDR3. TCRdb recomputed calls from the reads with MiXCR, one row per CDR3 protein. The table lists approximately 190,000 distinct CDR3 sequences, over 60% of them singletons, with more than 45% in the top ten. The CDR3 extends over 14 amino acids. Trimming pared 5 bases from V and 4 bases from J, leaving 14 bases between. This rearrangement joins TRBV12-3 or TRBV12-4 to TRBJ1-2; D ambiguous. The sample taken for sequencing was sorted CD4+, CD8+, or CD8+CD57+ T cells (not recorded which) from PBMCs. The sequence derives from a human donor with severe aplastic anemia or a healthy control (not recorded which). The CDR3 protein is CASSDSVIPYGYTF. CDR3 DNA: TGTGCCAGCAGTGACTCAGTAATCCCCTATGGCTACACCTTC.